What follows describes a single T cell receptor (beta chain). Its target is not known. Sequencing was performed with immunoSEQ multiplex PCR; in TCRdb, only in-frame clones are kept and a portion is missing. The sample shows over 50,000 clones, about 85% of them seen only once. Specified time point: cycle 4 day 1 (C4D1), after six to seven weeks of nivolumab. All trial patients relapsed after autologous stem cell transplantation. Best overall response was complete response, partial response or progressive disease in these relapsed/refractory classical Hodgkin lymphoma patients. V trimming: 5 bases; J trimming: 3 bases; junction bases outside the gene matches: 12. Germline lookup yields CDR1 MNHEY and CDR2 SMNVEV (reference sequence). The CDR3 runs to 16 residues. The record originates from a study of PD-1 blockade in classical Hodgkin lymphoma. Study results and limitations: TCR diversity at baseline was reported to be reduced in newly diagnosed patients relative to healthy donors.

This TCR came from a human donor with classical Hodgkin lymphoma. V usage is TRBV27 and J usage is TRBJ1-1; 7 bases are a match to TRBD1. Sequenced material: peripheral blood mononuclear cells (PBMCs), taken before the fourth cycle of nivolumab. CDR3 nucleotide sequence: TGTGCCAGCAGTCCTACTACAGGGGTTGGGGACACTGAAGCTTTCTTT. The encoded protein is CASSPTTGVGDTEAFF.